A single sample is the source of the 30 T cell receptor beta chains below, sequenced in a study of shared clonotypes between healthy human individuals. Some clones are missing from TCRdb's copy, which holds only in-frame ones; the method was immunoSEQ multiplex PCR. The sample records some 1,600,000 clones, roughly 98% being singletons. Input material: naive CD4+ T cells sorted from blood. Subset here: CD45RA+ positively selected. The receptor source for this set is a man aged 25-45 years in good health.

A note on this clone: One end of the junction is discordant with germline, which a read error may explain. This CDR3 reads CASSLAPGRRNTIYF. The CDR3 DNA is TGTGCCAGCAGCCTAGCCCCCGGCAGGAGAAACACCATATATTTT. The chain couples TRBV7-6 to TRBJ1-3; D is undetermined. The CDR3 contains 15 residues. Germline CDR1 reads SGHVS; CDR2 reads FNYEAQ.

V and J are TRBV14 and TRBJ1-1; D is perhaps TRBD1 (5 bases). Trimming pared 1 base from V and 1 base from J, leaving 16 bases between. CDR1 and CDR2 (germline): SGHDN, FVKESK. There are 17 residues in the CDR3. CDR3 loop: CASSQVGAGLGNTEAFF. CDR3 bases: TGTGCCAGCAGCCAAGTTGGGGCGGGATTAGGGAACACTGAAGCTTTCTTT.

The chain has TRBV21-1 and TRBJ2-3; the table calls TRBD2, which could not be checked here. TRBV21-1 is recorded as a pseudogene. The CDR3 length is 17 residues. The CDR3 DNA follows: TGTGCCAGCAGCATAGCCGGGACTAGCGGGAGAGCCGATACGCAGTATTTT. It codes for CASSIAGTSGRADTQYF.

CDR3: CASSLPDYRETQYF. CDR3 nucleotide sequence: TGTGCCAGCAGCTTACCGGACTACCGGGAGACCCAGTACTTC. The chain combines TRBV7-9 with TRBJ2-5, with D maybe TRBD2 (6 bases). V lost 2 bases, J lost 5 bases, and 12 bases lay in between. CDR3 length: 14 residues. In germline, CDR1 is SEHNR, CDR2 FQNEAQ (reference sequence).

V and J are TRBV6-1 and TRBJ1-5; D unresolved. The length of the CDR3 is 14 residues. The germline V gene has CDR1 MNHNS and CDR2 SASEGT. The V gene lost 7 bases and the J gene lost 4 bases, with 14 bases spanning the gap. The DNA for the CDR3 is TGTGCCAGCACCAGAGTAAGTGGGAATCAGCCCCAGCATTTT. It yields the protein CASTRVSGNQPQHF.

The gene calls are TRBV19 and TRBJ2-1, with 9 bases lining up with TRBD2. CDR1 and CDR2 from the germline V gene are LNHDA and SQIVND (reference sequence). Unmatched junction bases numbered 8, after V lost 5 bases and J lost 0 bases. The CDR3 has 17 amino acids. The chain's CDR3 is CASSPRGSGSSYNEQFF. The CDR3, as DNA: TGTGCCAGTAGTCCCCGGGGTAGCGGGAGCTCCTACAATGAGCAGTTCTTC. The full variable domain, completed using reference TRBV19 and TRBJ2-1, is DGGITQSPKYLFRKEGQNVTLSCEQNLNHDAMYWYRQDPGQGLRLIYYSQIVNDFQKGDIAEGYSVSREKKESFPLTVTSAQKNPTAFYLCASSPRGSGSSYNEQFFGPGTRLTVL.

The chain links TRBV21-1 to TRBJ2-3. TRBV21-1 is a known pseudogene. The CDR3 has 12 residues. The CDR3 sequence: CAFSVSGPAQYF. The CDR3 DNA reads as TGTGCCTTCAGCGTTAGTGGGCCGGCGCAGTATTTT.

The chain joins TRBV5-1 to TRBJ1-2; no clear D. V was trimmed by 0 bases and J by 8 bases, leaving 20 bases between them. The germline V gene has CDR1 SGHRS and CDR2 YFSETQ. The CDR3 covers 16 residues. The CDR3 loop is CASSLGSQKVFKGYTF. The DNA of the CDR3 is TGCGCCAGCAGCTTGGGATCCCAGAAAGTCTTCAAGGGCTACACCTTC.

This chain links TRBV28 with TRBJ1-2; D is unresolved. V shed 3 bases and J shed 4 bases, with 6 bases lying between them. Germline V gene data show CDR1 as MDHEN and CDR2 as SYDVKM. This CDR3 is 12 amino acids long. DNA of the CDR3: TGTGCCAGCAGTTTGGGCCGCTATGGCTACACCTTC. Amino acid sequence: CASSLGRYGYTF.

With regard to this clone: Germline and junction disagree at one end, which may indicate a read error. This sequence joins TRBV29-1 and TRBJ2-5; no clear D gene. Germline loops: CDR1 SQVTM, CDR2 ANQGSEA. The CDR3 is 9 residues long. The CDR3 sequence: CSVKETQYF. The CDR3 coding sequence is TGCAGCGTTAAAGAGACCCAGTACTTC. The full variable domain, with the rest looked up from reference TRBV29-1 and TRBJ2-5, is SAVISQKPSRDICQRGTSLTIQCQVDSQVTMMFWYRQQPGQSLTLIATANQGSEATYESGFVIDKFPISRPNLTFSTLTVSNMSPEDSSIYLCSVKETQYFGPGTRLLVL.

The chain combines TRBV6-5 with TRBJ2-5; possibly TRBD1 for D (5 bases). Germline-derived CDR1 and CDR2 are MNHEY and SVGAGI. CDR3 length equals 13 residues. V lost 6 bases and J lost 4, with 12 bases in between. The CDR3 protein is CASRETVAETQYF. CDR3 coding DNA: TGTGCCAGCAGAGAGACAGTGGCAGAGACCCAGTACTTC.

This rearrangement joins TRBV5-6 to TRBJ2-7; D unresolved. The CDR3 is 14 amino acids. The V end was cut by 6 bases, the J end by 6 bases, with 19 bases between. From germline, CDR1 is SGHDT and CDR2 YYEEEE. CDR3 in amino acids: CASTHVTLLREQYF. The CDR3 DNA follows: TGTGCCAGCACCCACGTCACCCTGCTCCGCGAGCAGTACTTC.

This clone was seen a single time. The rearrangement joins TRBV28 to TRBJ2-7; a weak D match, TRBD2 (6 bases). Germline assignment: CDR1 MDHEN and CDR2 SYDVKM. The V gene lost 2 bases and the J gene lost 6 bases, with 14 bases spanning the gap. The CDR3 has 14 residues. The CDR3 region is CASSLPGVAVEQYF. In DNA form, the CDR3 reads TGTGCCAGCAGTTTACCGGGAGTAGCGGTCGAGCAGTACTTC.

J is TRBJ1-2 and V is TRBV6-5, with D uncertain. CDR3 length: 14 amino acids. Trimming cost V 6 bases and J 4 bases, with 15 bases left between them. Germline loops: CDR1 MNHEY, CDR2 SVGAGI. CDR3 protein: CASSLSAAPYGYTF. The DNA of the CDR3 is TGTGCCAGCAGCCTCTCGGCAGCGCCCTATGGCTACACCTTC.

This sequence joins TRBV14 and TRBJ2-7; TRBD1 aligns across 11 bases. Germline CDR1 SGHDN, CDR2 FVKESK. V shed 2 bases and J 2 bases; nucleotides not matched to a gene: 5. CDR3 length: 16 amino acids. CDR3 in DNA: TGTGCCAGCAGCCAAACGGGACAGGGGGTTCCCTACGAGCAGTACTTC. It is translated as CASSQTGQGVPYEQYF.

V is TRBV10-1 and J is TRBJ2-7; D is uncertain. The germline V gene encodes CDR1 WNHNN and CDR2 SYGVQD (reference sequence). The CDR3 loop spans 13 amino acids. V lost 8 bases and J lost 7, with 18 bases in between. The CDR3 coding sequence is TGCGCCAGCGGGATGGGTATCGGATCGGAGCAGTACTTC. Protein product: CASGMGIGSEQYF.

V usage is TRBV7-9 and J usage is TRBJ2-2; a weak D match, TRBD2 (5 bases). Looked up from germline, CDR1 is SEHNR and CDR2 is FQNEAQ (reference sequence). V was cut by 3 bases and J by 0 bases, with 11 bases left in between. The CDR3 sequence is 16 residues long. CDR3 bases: TGTGCCAGCAGCTTCCGGCTAGCTTCGAACACCGGGGAGCTGTTTTTT. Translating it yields CASSFRLASNTGELFF.

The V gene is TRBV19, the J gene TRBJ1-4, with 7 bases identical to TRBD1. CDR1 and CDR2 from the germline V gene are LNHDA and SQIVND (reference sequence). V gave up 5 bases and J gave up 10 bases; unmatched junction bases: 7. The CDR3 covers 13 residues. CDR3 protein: CASSQGVSGKLFF. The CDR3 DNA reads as TGTGCCAGTAGTCAGGGGGTAAGCGGAAAACTGTTTTTT.

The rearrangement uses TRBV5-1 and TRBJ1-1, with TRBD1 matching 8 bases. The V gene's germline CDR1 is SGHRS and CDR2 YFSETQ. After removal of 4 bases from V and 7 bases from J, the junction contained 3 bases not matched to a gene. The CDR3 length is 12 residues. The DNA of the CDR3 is TGCGCCAGCAGCCCCGGACAGGGTGAAGCTTTCTTT. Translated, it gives CASSPGQGEAFF.

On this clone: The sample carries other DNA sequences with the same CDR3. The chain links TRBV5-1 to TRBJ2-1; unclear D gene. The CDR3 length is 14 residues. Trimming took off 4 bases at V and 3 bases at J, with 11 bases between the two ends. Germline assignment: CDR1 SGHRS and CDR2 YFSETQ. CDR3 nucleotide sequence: TGCGCCAGCAGCCCGGGTGGGCTCTACAATGAGCAGTTCTTC. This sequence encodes CASSPGGLYNEQFF.

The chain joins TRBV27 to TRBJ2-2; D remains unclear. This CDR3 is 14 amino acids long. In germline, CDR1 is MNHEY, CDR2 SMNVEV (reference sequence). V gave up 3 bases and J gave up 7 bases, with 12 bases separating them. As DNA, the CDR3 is TGTGCCAGCAGTTTTGGGGTCTCGAACGGGGAGCTGTTTTTT. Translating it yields CASSFGVSNGELFF.

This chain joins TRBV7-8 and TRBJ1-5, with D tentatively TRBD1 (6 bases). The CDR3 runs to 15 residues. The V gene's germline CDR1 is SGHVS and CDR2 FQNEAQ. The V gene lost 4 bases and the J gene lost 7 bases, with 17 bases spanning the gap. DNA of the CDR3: TGTGCCAGCAGCTCACTATGGGGGGCGAGGCAGCCCCAGCATTTT. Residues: CASSSLWGARQPQHF.

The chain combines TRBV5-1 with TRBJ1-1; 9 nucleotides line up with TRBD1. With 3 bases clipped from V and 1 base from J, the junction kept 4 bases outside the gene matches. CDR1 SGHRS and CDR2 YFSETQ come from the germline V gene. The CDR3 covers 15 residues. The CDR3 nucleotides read TGCGCCAGCAGCTCGGGACAGGGTCCGAACACTGAAGCTTTCTTT. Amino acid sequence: CASSSGQGPNTEAFF.

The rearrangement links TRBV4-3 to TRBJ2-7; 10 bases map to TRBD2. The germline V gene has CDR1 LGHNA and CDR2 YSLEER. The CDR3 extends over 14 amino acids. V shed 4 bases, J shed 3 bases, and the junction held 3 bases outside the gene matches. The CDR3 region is CASSRTSGVYEQYF. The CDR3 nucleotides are TGCGCCAGCAGCCGGACTAGCGGAGTCTACGAGCAGTACTTC.

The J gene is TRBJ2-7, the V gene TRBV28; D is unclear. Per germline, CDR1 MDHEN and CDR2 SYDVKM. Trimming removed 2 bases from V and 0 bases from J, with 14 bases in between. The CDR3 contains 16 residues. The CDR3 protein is CASSLIRGGGSYEQYF. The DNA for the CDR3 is TGTGCCAGCAGTTTAATCCGCGGTGGCGGCTCCTACGAGCAGTACTTC.

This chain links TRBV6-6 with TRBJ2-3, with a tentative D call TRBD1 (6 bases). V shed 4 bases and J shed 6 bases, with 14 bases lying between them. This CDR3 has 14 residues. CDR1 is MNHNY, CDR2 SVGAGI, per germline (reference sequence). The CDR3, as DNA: TGTGCCAGCAGTTCGCCGGCCCAGGGGGATACGCAGTATTTT. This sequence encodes CASSSPAQGDTQYF.

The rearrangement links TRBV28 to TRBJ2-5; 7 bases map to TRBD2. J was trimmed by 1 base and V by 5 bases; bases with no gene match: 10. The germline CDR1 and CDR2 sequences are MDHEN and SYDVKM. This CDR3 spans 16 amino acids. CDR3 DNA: TGTGCCAGCAGTACCCGCGGGGGAGGCCTCCAAGAGACCCAGTACTTC. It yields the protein CASSTRGGGLQETQYF.

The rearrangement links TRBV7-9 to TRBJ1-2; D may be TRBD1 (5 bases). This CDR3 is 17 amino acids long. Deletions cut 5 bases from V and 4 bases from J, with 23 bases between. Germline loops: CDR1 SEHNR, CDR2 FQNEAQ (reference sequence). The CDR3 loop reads CASSTSGRDHLTYGYTF. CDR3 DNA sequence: TGTGCCAGCAGCACTTCGGGCAGGGACCACCTAACCTATGGCTACACCTTC.

CDR3 residues: CASSLRVVQPQHF. DNA for the CDR3: TGTGCCAGCAGTTTGAGGGTGGTTCAGCCCCAGCATTTT. The genes are TRBV28 and TRBJ1-5; no firm D call. From germline, CDR1 is MDHEN and CDR2 SYDVKM. V was shortened by 3 bases and J by 6 bases, with 9 bases between the two germline ends. The CDR3 loop spans 13 amino acids. Filled out from reference TRBV28 and TRBJ1-5, the complete variable domain reads DVKVTQSSRYLVKRTGEKVFLECVQDMDHENMFWYRQDPGLGLRLIYFSYDVKMKEKGDIPEGYSVSREKKERFSLILESASTNQTSMYLCASSLRVVQPQHFGDGTRLSIL.

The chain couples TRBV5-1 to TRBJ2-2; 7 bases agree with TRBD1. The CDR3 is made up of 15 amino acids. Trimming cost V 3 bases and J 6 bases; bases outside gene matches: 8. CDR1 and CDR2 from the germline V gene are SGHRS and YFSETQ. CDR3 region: CASSSMTGSPGELFF. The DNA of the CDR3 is TGCGCCAGCAGCTCGATGACAGGGAGCCCCGGGGAGCTGTTTTTT.